The rows below give T cell receptor beta chains drawn from one sample of a study of cytotoxic CD8 clonotypes in ibrutinib-treated CLL. Generated by immunoSEQ multiplex PCR, the TCRdb table keeps only in-frame clones and is missing some. The table shows some 140,000 clones, with 91% occurring only once. This material consisted of PBMCs, taken after 12 months of ibrutinib treatment. These receptors came from a human donor with chronic lymphocytic leukemia. The CDR3 runs from the conserved cysteine through the conserved F or W. Fields, in order: D gene, J gene, V gene, clone size, CDR3 DNA, CDR3 protein. The D gene is left open where the match is weak. Only part of the rows carry a size: once, few, many, or a class if the clone is expanded.

d_call: TRBD1
j_call: TRBJ2-2
v_call: TRBV10-3
clone_size: NA
cdr3_nt: TGTGCCATCAGTGGGACAGGGATAAACACCGGGGAGCTGTTTTTT
cdr3_aa: CAISGTGINTGELFF

d_call: TRBD2
j_call: TRBJ2-1
v_call: TRBV4-2
clone_size: NA
cdr3_nt: TGTGCCAGCAGGGGACTAGCGGGGTACAATGAGCAGTTCTTC
cdr3_aa: CASRGLAGYNEQFF

d_call: NA
j_call: TRBJ1-2
v_call: TRBV2
clone_size: NA
cdr3_nt: TGTGCCAGCATTATCACGGCTAACTATGGCTACACCTTC
cdr3_aa: CASIITANYGYTF

d_call: NA
j_call: TRBJ2-3
v_call: TRBV5-1
clone_size: NA
cdr3_nt: TGCGCCAGCAGCACATCCCGGGGCCCCACAGATACGCAGTATTTT
cdr3_aa: CASSTSRGPTDTQYF

d_call: TRBD1
j_call: TRBJ2-7
v_call: TRBV27
clone_size: NA
cdr3_nt: TGTGCCAGCAGTGCGACGGGACAGGGAATCTACGAGCAGTACTTC
cdr3_aa: CASSATGQGIYEQYF

d_call: NA
j_call: TRBJ2-5
v_call: TRBV5-1
clone_size: NA
cdr3_nt: TGCGCCAGCAGCTTGGGGCCCCCAGAGACCCAGTACTTC
cdr3_aa: CASSLGPPETQYF

d_call: NA
j_call: TRBJ2-2
v_call: TRBV11-2
clone_size: NA
cdr3_nt: TGTGCCAGCAGCTTAGCCAGGGACACCGGGGAGCTGTTTTTT
cdr3_aa: CASSLARDTGELFF

d_call: NA
j_call: TRBJ1-5
v_call: TRBV7-2
clone_size: NA
cdr3_nt: TGTGCCAGCAGCTTTGTTCACGGTAGCAATCAGCCCCAGCATTTT
cdr3_aa: CASSFVHGSNQPQHF

d_call: NA
j_call: TRBJ1-3
v_call: TRBV15
clone_size: NA
cdr3_nt: TGTGCCACCAGCGAGTACAGGGAACAGCCTGGAAACACCATATATTTT
cdr3_aa: CATSEYREQPGNTIYF

d_call: TRBD1
j_call: TRBJ1-2
v_call: TRBV16
clone_size: NA
cdr3_nt: TGTGCCAGCAGCGACCATGGACAGGAGGGCGGCTACACCTTC
cdr3_aa: CASSDHGQEGGYTF

d_call: TRBD1
j_call: TRBJ2-2
v_call: TRBV29-1
clone_size: NA
cdr3_nt: TGCAGCGTTGTTTGGGCAGGGGGCACCGGGGAGCTGTTTTTT
cdr3_aa: CSVVWAGGTGELFF

d_call: TRBD2
j_call: TRBJ2-3
v_call: TRBV7-9
clone_size: few
cdr3_nt: TGTGCCAGCAGCTTAGCCGCCGGGACTAGGTCTGCCGGTACGCAGTATTTT
cdr3_aa: CASSLAAGTRSAGTQYF

d_call: NA
j_call: TRBJ2-5
v_call: TRBV7-3
clone_size: NA
cdr3_nt: TGTGCCAGCAGCTTCGCCCCCCAAGGGGAGACCCAGTACTTC
cdr3_aa: CASSFAPQGETQYF

d_call: NA
j_call: TRBJ1-1
v_call: TRBV5-1
clone_size: NA
cdr3_nt: TGCGCCAGCACCCCGGGGGATAACACTGAAGCTTTCTTT
cdr3_aa: CASTPGDNTEAFF

d_call: NA
j_call: TRBJ2-7
v_call: TRBV27
clone_size: few
cdr3_nt: TGTGCCAGCAGCCTCGGGGCGGGGGCGATCTACGAGCAGTACTTC
cdr3_aa: CASSLGAGAIYEQYF

d_call: NA
j_call: TRBJ2-1
v_call: TRBV11-3
clone_size: NA
cdr3_nt: TGTGCCAGCAGCAAGGACCTTACTAACTACAATGAGCAGTTCTTC
cdr3_aa: CASSKDLTNYNEQFF

d_call: TRBD1
j_call: TRBJ1-1
v_call: TRBV5-4
clone_size: NA
cdr3_nt: TGTGCCAGCAGCTTGCAGGGGGCCGGAGACACTGAAGCTTTCTTT
cdr3_aa: CASSLQGAGDTEAFF

d_call: NA
j_call: TRBJ1-2
v_call: TRBV28
clone_size: NA
cdr3_nt: TGTGCCACCGGGGACCGAGCAAATTATGGCTACACCTTC
cdr3_aa: CATGDRANYGYTF

d_call: NA
j_call: TRBJ1-4
v_call: TRBV11-2
clone_size: NA
cdr3_nt: TGTGCCAGCAGCGCAGGGACCTCAACTAATGAAAAACTGTTTTTT
cdr3_aa: CASSAGTSTNEKLFF

d_call: NA
j_call: TRBJ2-1
v_call: TRBV11-2
clone_size: NA
cdr3_nt: TGTGCCAGCAGCTTAGCTCGATACAATGAGCAGTTCTTC
cdr3_aa: CASSLARYNEQFF

d_call: NA
j_call: TRBJ2-7
v_call: TRBV29-1
clone_size: NA
cdr3_nt: TGCAGCGTTGAACGGGGGAGCAATGACTACGAGCAGTACTTC
cdr3_aa: CSVERGSNDYEQYF

d_call: NA
j_call: TRBJ2-7
v_call: TRBV18
clone_size: NA
cdr3_nt: TGTGCCAGCTCACTTTTGGACAGCACCGACGAGCAGTACTTC
cdr3_aa: CASSLLDSTDEQYF

d_call: NA
j_call: TRBJ2-3
v_call: TRBV10-3
clone_size: NA
cdr3_nt: TGTGCCATCAGTGAGTCGTGGACTAGCACAGATACGCAGTATTTT
cdr3_aa: CAISESWTSTDTQYF

d_call: NA
j_call: TRBJ2-2
v_call: TRBV29-1
clone_size: NA
cdr3_nt: TGCAGCGGCGACGGCCTCACCGGGGAGCTGTTTTTT
cdr3_aa: CSGDGLTGELFF

d_call: NA
j_call: TRBJ2-6
v_call: TRBV19
clone_size: NA
cdr3_nt: TGTGCCAGTAATACGGACGGGAACTTTTACTCTGGGGCCAACGTCCTGACTTTC
cdr3_aa: CASNTDGNFYSGANVLTF

d_call: NA
j_call: TRBJ1-1
v_call: TRBV7-2
clone_size: NA
cdr3_nt: TGTGCCAGCAGCTCGACAGTCGGAAACACTGAAGCTTTCTTT
cdr3_aa: CASSSTVGNTEAFF

d_call: TRBD2
j_call: TRBJ2-1
v_call: TRBV5-1
clone_size: NA
cdr3_nt: TGCGCCAGCAGCTTAGCGGGAGATCAGAACAATGAGCAGTTCTTC
cdr3_aa: CASSLAGDQNNEQFF

d_call: NA
j_call: TRBJ1-5
v_call: TRBV18
clone_size: NA
cdr3_nt: TGTGCCAGCTCACCAAGTGGGCTAACCTTTAAGCCCCAGCATTTT
cdr3_aa: CASSPSGLTFKPQHF

d_call: NA
j_call: TRBJ2-6
v_call: TRBV14
clone_size: NA
cdr3_nt: TGTGCCAGCAGCCAAATCTCTGGGGCCAACGTCCTGACTTTC
cdr3_aa: CASSQISGANVLTF

d_call: NA
j_call: TRBJ2-2
v_call: TRBV6-4
clone_size: NA
cdr3_nt: TGTGCCAGCAGTGCCGCCTGGAACACCGGGGAGCTGTTTTTT
cdr3_aa: CASSAAWNTGELFF

d_call: NA
j_call: TRBJ1-5
v_call: TRBV4-1
clone_size: NA
cdr3_nt: TGCGCCAGCAGCCTTCAGGCGGGGAACAGCAATCAGCCCCAGCATTTT
cdr3_aa: CASSLQAGNSNQPQHF

d_call: NA
j_call: TRBJ2-6
v_call: TRBV27
clone_size: NA
cdr3_nt: TGTGCCAGCAGTTTGATCGGGACGAGTGGGGCCAACGTCCTGACTTTC
cdr3_aa: CASSLIGTSGANVLTF

d_call: TRBD2
j_call: TRBJ2-5
v_call: TRBV27
clone_size: once
cdr3_nt: TGTGCCAGCAGTTGGGGGGGTAGGGAGAAAGAGACCCAGTACTTC
cdr3_aa: CASSWGGREKETQYF

d_call: TRBD1
j_call: TRBJ2-1
v_call: TRBV9
clone_size: NA
cdr3_nt: TGTGCCAGCAGCGTAGATATAGGGGGCTTCTACAATGAGCAGTTCTTC
cdr3_aa: CASSVDIGGFYNEQFF

d_call: NA
j_call: TRBJ2-2
v_call: TRBV12-5
clone_size: NA
cdr3_nt: TGTGCTAGTGGCCGAACTCAGGGTTCCCTCCTCACCGGGGAGCTGTTTTTT
cdr3_aa: CASGRTQGSLLTGELFF

d_call: NA
j_call: TRBJ2-3
v_call: TRBV6-6
clone_size: NA
cdr3_nt: TGTGCCAGCAGTTACGAGTTCAAGGGGGCAGATACGCAGTATTTT
cdr3_aa: CASSYEFKGADTQYF

d_call: NA
j_call: TRBJ2-1
v_call: TRBV27
clone_size: NA
cdr3_nt: TGTGCCAGCAGTTTAGGCTCGTCGGTTTCCTACAATGAGCAGTTCTTC
cdr3_aa: CASSLGSSVSYNEQFF

d_call: NA
j_call: TRBJ2-2
v_call: TRBV7-9
clone_size: NA
cdr3_nt: TGTGCCAGCAGCTTAAACGGGGTCGTAGCCGGGGAGCTGTTTTTT
cdr3_aa: CASSLNGVVAGELFF

d_call: TRBD1
j_call: TRBJ2-2
v_call: TRBV9
clone_size: NA
cdr3_nt: TGTGCCAGCAGCGGAAGAAGGGACAGACCAAGAGAAACACCCGGGGAGCTGTTTTTT
cdr3_aa: CASSGRRDRPRETPGELFF

d_call: TRBD1
j_call: TRBJ2-7
v_call: TRBV6-6
clone_size: NA
cdr3_nt: TGTGCCAGCAGTTGGGACAGGGAGGGGTACGAGCAGTACTTC
cdr3_aa: CASSWDREGYEQYF

d_call: TRBD1
j_call: TRBJ2-5
v_call: TRBV18
clone_size: NA
cdr3_nt: TGTGCCAGCTCACCCCAGGGACAGGGGGCTGAGACCCAGTACTTC
cdr3_aa: CASSPQGQGAETQYF

d_call: TRBD1
j_call: TRBJ1-4
v_call: TRBV7-8
clone_size: once
cdr3_nt: TGTGCCAGCAGCTCGGAGGGGGCGCATAATTCTAAACTGTTTTTT
cdr3_aa: CASSSEGAHNSKLFF

d_call: NA
j_call: TRBJ2-1
v_call: TRBV5-1
clone_size: once
cdr3_nt: TGCGCCAGCAGCAAGCAGCCAGGGACAAACAATGAGCAGTTCTTC
cdr3_aa: CASSKQPGTNNEQFF

d_call: NA
j_call: TRBJ2-2
v_call: TRBV28
clone_size: NA
cdr3_nt: TGTGCCAGCTCAAGGAGGAACACCGGGGAGCTGTTTTTT
cdr3_aa: CASSRRNTGELFF

d_call: NA
j_call: TRBJ1-1
v_call: TRBV9
clone_size: NA
cdr3_nt: TGTGCCAGCAGCGGAACTACAGGGCTACCCACTGAAGCTTTCTTT
cdr3_aa: CASSGTTGLPTEAFF

d_call: TRBD1
j_call: TRBJ2-2
v_call: TRBV19
clone_size: once
cdr3_nt: TGTGCCAGTAGATTGGACAGGGGAAGCACCGGGGAGCTGTTTTTT
cdr3_aa: CASRLDRGSTGELFF

d_call: TRBD2
j_call: TRBJ2-7
v_call: TRBV7-9
clone_size: NA
cdr3_nt: TGTGCCAGCAGCTCACCGGGACTAGGGAACTACGAGCAGTACTTC
cdr3_aa: CASSSPGLGNYEQYF

d_call: TRBD1
j_call: TRBJ2-4
v_call: TRBV19
clone_size: NA
cdr3_nt: TGTGCCAGTAGTGTGACAGGGAAAGCCAAAAACATTCAGTACTTC
cdr3_aa: CASSVTGKAKNIQYF

d_call: NA
j_call: TRBJ2-7
v_call: TRBV6-1
clone_size: NA
cdr3_nt: TGTGCCAGCATAAAGAGGGAGTACGAGCAGTACTTC
cdr3_aa: CASIKREYEQYF

d_call: TRBD2
j_call: TRBJ2-1
v_call: TRBV14
clone_size: NA
cdr3_nt: TGTGCCAGCAGCCGGGGACTAGCGGGAGTCTCCTACAATGAGCAGTTCTTC
cdr3_aa: CASSRGLAGVSYNEQFF

d_call: NA
j_call: TRBJ1-5
v_call: TRBV21-1
clone_size: NA
cdr3_nt: TGTGCCAGCAGCAAACAAATGGGGCTACGGACAGGGAGATTGAGTCAGCCCCAGCATTTT
cdr3_aa: CASSKQMGLRTGRLSQPQHF

d_call: TRBD2
j_call: TRBJ2-5
v_call: TRBV6-5
clone_size: once
cdr3_nt: TGTGCCAGCAGGTTACTAGCGCGAGAGACCCAGTACTTC
cdr3_aa: CASRLLARETQYF

d_call: NA
j_call: TRBJ2-2
v_call: TRBV6-1
clone_size: NA
cdr3_nt: TGTGCCAGCAGGTGGACAGAGAACACCGGGGAGCTGTTTTTT
cdr3_aa: CASRWTENTGELFF

d_call: NA
j_call: TRBJ1-1
v_call: TRBV25-1
clone_size: NA
cdr3_nt: TGTGCCAGCAGTGAATATCCCCGTGCGGGACGGACGAACACTGAAGCTTTCTTT
cdr3_aa: CASSEYPRAGRTNTEAFF

d_call: NA
j_call: TRBJ1-3
v_call: TRBV7-9
clone_size: NA
cdr3_nt: TGTGCCAGCAGCTTAGTTCGCCTTCACTCTGGAAACACCATATATTTT
cdr3_aa: CASSLVRLHSGNTIYF